The clone carrying this T cell receptor beta chain was seen more than once but under ten times. The antigen remains unidentified. The data are from a study of cytomegalovirus exposure and HLA in healthy donors. The study ran its PCR with 60 Vbeta and 13 Jbeta primers. The protocol was immunoSEQ multiplex PCR, while the TCRdb copy is restricted to in-frame clones and leaves out a portion. The table records approximately 160,000 clones, just over 70% of them present only once. Findings of the study overall: As immune exposure information, only CMV serostatus was available.

Germline V gene sequence: CDR1 MGHRA, CDR2 YSYEKL. The CDR3 covers 15 residues. Deletions cut 4 bases from V and 7 bases from J, with 17 bases between. V usage is TRBV4-1 and J usage is TRBJ1-5, with D possibly matching TRBD1 (5 bases). The material sequenced was PBMCs. The sequence derives from a man between 18 and 29 years old in good health and CMV-seropositive. CDR3 sequence (DNA): TGCGCCAGCAGCCGCAGGGAACGGGGAGGCCAGCCCCAGCATTTT. As protein: CASSRRERGGQPQHF.